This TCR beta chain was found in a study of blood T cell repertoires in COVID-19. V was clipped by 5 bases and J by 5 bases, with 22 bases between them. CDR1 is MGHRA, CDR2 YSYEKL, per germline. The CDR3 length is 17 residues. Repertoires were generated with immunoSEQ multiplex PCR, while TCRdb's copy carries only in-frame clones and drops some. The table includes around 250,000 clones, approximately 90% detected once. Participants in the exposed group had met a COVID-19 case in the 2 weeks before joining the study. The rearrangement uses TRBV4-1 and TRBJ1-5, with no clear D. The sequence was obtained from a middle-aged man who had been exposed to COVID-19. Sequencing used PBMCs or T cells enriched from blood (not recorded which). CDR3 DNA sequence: TGCGCCAGCAGCTTTTCTCTAGTCATTCGCGCGTATCAGCCCCAGCATTTT. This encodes CASSFSLVIRAYQPQHF.